One and the same sample provided the 16 T cell receptor beta chains below, sequenced in a study of human T cells and chemical hapten exposure. Noted time point: pre-sensitization, week 0. Specified treatment: therapeutic diphenylcyclopropenone sensitization with weekly scalp DPC. TCRdb re-analysed the RACE reads in MiXCR, keeping a single row per CDR3 protein. The sample includes 150,000 to 200,000 distinct CDR3 sequences, under 35% of them seen just once. The material sequenced was whole blood, taken in connection with sensitization to the hapten diphenylcyclopropenone (DPC). All receptors derive from a woman aged 25 to 39 with alopecia areata. Some clones in this sample may be carry-over from other donors' samples.

V usage is TRBV7-2 and J usage is TRBJ2-1, with D tentatively TRBD2 (6 bases). V was shortened by 5 bases and J by 8 bases, with 13 bases between the two germline ends. The CDR3 totals 13 residues. Germline values: CDR1 SGHTA, CDR2 FQGNSA. In DNA form, the CDR3 reads TGTGCCAGCAGCCTCCGGGACTCGTATGAGCAGTTCTTC. Translation gives CASSLRDSYEQFF. The whole variable domain, remainder taken from reference TRBV7-2 and TRBJ2-1, is GAGVSQSPSNKVTEKGKDVELRCDPISGHTALYWYRQSLGQGLEFLIYFQGNSAPDKSGLPSDRFSAERTGGSVSTLTIQRTQQEDSAVYLCASSLRDSYEQFFGPGTRLTVL.

The V gene is TRBV9, the J gene TRBJ2-2; the D gene is possibly TRBD1 (6 bases). The V end was cut by 4 bases, the J end by 3 bases, with 10 bases between. The CDR3 consists of 14 residues. Germline CDR1 and CDR2: SGDLS and YYNGEE. This chain's CDR3 is CASSQSGDTGELFF. Written as DNA, the CDR3 is TGTGCCAGCAGCCAGTCAGGGGACACCGGGGAGCTGTTTTTT.

The DNA of the CDR3 is TGTGCCAGCAGCCCGGGACAGGCGAACACTGAAGCTTTCTTT. Translated, it gives CASSPGQANTEAFF. The V and J genes are TRBV5-6 and TRBJ1-1; the match to TRBD1 covers 8 bases. The V segment lost 4 bases and the J segment 1 base; nucleotides outside the gene matches: 3. The CDR3 is 14 residues long. Germline-derived CDR1 and CDR2 are SGHDT and YYEEEE.

The chain employs TRBV28 and TRBJ1-1; D is perhaps TRBD1 (5 bases). The germline V and J ends were trimmed by 8 bases and 2 bases, with 9 bases remaining between them. This CDR3 has 12 residues. Germline lookup yields CDR1 MDHEN and CDR2 SYDVKM. The CDR3 region has the DNA TGTGCCAGCCGGGGGGGTAACACTGAAGCTTTCTTT. Residues: CASRGGNTEAFF.

The CDR3 DNA follows: TGTGCCACCAGCAGAGATAGTGGCCAAGAGACCCAGTACTTC. Amino acid sequence: CATSRDSGQETQYF. The rearrangement uses TRBV15 and TRBJ2-5, with D unclear. The CDR3 length is 14 residues. Trimming pared 0 bases from V and 1 base from J, leaving 6 bases between. The germline V gene has CDR1 LNHNV and CDR2 YYDKDF (reference sequence).

The genes are TRBV7-2 and TRBJ2-1; D unresolved. The germline V and J ends were trimmed by 1 base and 3 bases, with 7 bases remaining between them. The germline CDR1 and CDR2 sequences are SGHTA and FQGNSA. The CDR3 contains 14 residues. This CDR3 is CASSLDPGYNEQFF. Here the CDR3 DNA reads TGTGCCAGCAGCTTAGATCCTGGCTACAATGAGCAGTTCTTC.

This clonotype was detected a few times. This chain links TRBV18 with TRBJ2-1; 8 positions match TRBD2. This CDR3 is 15 amino acids long. The V segment lost 2 bases and the J segment 10 bases; nucleotides outside the gene matches: 10. The V gene's germline CDR1 is KGHSH and CDR2 LQKENI. The CDR3 reads CASSPTTSVRGEQFF. Written as DNA, the CDR3 is TGTGCCAGCTCACCAACGACTAGCGTCCGCGGGGAGCAGTTCTTC.

Many counts were recorded for this clonotype. This chain uses TRBV5-4 with TRBJ2-7; TRBD1 matches 8 bases. This CDR3 spans 14 amino acids. V lost 0 bases to trimming and J lost 5 bases; unmatched junction nucleotides: 4. Looked up from germline, CDR1 is SGHNT and CDR2 is YYREEE (reference sequence). In DNA, the CDR3 is TGTGCCAGCAGCTTGGTGGACAGGGACAACGAGCAGTACTTC. It yields the protein CASSLVDRDNEQYF.

This clonotype was recorded a few times. This rearrangement joins TRBV20-1 to TRBJ2-7, with a weak D call TRBD2 (5 bases). Germline values: CDR1 DFQATT, CDR2 SNEGSKA (reference sequence). V was shortened by 6 bases and J by 0 bases, with 15 bases between the two germline ends. The CDR3 has 14 residues. The CDR3 here is CSASRGSASYEQYF. The CDR3 nucleotides read TGCAGTGCCTCCCGGGGTAGCGCCTCCTACGAGCAGTACTTC.

This clonotype has a handful of counts. The chain has TRBV29-1 and TRBJ2-1; 10 bases are a match to TRBD2. V shed 1 base and J 5 bases; nucleotides not matched to a gene: 2. The CDR3 loop spans 14 amino acids. The V gene's germline CDR1 is SQVTM and CDR2 ANQGSEA. The CDR3, as DNA: TGCAGCGTTGAAGGCCTAGCGGGGGACAATGAGCAGTTCTTC. Amino acids: CSVEGLAGDNEQFF.

V gene TRBV29-1 combines with J gene TRBJ2-3; D could derive from TRBD1 or TRBD2 (5 bases each). This CDR3 comprises 12 residues. The germline V and J ends were trimmed by 7 bases and 0 bases, with 8 bases remaining between them. CDR1 is SQVTM and CDR2 is ANQGSEA in the germline V gene. CDR3 protein: CSGDGSTDTQYF. The CDR3, as DNA: TGCAGCGGGGACGGAAGCACAGATACGCAGTATTTT.

The CDR3 DNA follows: TGTGCCAGCGAATCGACAGGACAACCCCAAAAGCAGTTCTTC. This codes for CASESTGQPQKQFF. This rearrangement joins TRBV19 to TRBJ2-1; a weak D match, TRBD1 (6 bases). V was shortened by 9 bases and J by 11 bases, with 23 bases between the two germline ends. Germline CDR1 is LNHDA and CDR2 is SQIVND (reference sequence). The CDR3 extends over 14 amino acids.

The chain has TRBV20-1 and TRBJ2-7, with TRBD1 matching over 8 bases. This CDR3 is built from 14 residues. CDR1 and CDR2 from the germline V gene are DFQATT and SNEGSKA (reference sequence). The junction had 7 bases not matched to a gene; V was cut back by 6 bases and J by 0 bases. This chain's CDR3 is CSASTGTGSYEQYF. CDR3 nucleotides: TGCAGTGCCTCGACGGGGACAGGCTCCTACGAGCAGTACTTC.

This clonotype was counted between two and nine times. The chain combines TRBV28 with TRBJ1-5, with TRBD1 matching over 7 bases. Germline loops: CDR1 MDHEN, CDR2 SYDVKM. With V trimmed by 8 bases and J by 0 bases, 7 bases remained unmatched. The CDR3 extends over 15 amino acids. The CDR3 region has the DNA TGTGCCAGCCGGGACAGCAAGTATAGCAATCAGCCCCAGCATTTT. Amino acid sequence: CASRDSKYSNQPQHF.

The gene calls are TRBV20-1 and TRBJ2-1; D perhaps matches TRBD2 (6 bases). The germline gives CDR1 DFQATT, CDR2 SNEGSKA (reference sequence). This CDR3 region has 15 residues. V lost 5 bases and J lost 4, with 18 bases in between. This chain's CDR3 is CSAGKTGVAYNEQFF. CDR3 DNA sequence: TGCAGTGCTGGGAAGACGGGAGTAGCTTACAATGAGCAGTTCTTC.

This clonotype was observed a few times. V gene TRBV6-2 or TRBV6-3 combines with J gene TRBJ2-1; TRBD2 agrees at 8 bases. Trimming removed 6 bases from V and 9 bases from J; junction bases left unmatched: 4. CDR3 length: 12 amino acids. Germline loops: CDR1 MNHEY, CDR2 SVGEGT. CDR3 nucleotides: TGTGCCAGCAGCCGACTAGCGTTTGAGCAGTTCTTC. Translated: CASSRLAFEQFF.